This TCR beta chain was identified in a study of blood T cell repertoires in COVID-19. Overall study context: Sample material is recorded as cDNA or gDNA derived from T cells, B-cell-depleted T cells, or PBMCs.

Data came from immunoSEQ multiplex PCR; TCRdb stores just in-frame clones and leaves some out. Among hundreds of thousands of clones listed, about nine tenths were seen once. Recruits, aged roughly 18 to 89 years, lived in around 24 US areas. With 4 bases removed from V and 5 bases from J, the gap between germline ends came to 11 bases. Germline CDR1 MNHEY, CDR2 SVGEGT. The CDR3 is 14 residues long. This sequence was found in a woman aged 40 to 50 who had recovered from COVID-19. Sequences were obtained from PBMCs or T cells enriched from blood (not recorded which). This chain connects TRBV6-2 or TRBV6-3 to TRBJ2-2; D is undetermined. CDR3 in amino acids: CASSSSTSTGELFF. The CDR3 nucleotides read TGTGCCAGCAGTTCGTCAACGAGTACCGGGGAGCTGTTTTTT.